This passage covers 23 T cell receptor beta chains from one sample sequenced in a study of blood T cell repertoires in COVID-19. Method: immunoSEQ multiplex PCR; TCRdb's copy keeps in-frame clones and lacks some. The profile shows approximately 100,000 clones, around 85% of them singletons. The sample taken for sequencing was peripheral blood. The origin of the receptors is a man between 65 and 85 years old with active or convalescent COVID-19.

The J gene is TRBJ1-2, the V gene TRBV4-1, with 9 positions matching TRBD1. Germline V lookup: CDR1 MGHRA, CDR2 YSYEKL. The junction had 2 bases not matched to a gene; V was cut back by 8 bases and J by 7 bases. The CDR3 runs to 11 residues. The CDR3 sequence: CASGTGFGYTF. In DNA, the CDR3 is TGCGCCAGCGGGACAGGGTTTGGCTACACCTTC.

Points on this clone: Just one base apart from a much larger clone, this may be a read error. The V and J genes are TRBV9 and TRBJ2-7; 11 nucleotides line up with TRBD2. Germline CDR1 is SGDLS and CDR2 is YYNGEE. With V trimmed by 4 bases and J by 3 bases, 3 bases remained unmatched. The length of the CDR3 is 14 residues. The CDR3 is CASSPGTSGYEQYF. The CDR3 DNA reads as TGTGCCAGCAGCCCTGGGACTAGCGGCTACGAGCAGTACTTC.

This clone was counted ten times or more. This chain links TRBV5-4 with TRBJ2-7; TRBD1 is a possible D gene (7 bases). CDR1 is SGHNT and CDR2 is YYREEE in the germline V gene (reference sequence). V was pared by 4 bases and J by 6 bases, with 20 bases between. The CDR3 contains 15 residues. CDR3 residues: CASSVNRGLPLEQYF. The DNA of the CDR3 is TGTGCCAGCAGCGTGAACAGGGGACTCCCTCTCGAGCAGTACTTC. Complete variable domain (other parts from reference TRBV5-4 and TRBJ2-7): ETGVTQSPTHLIKTRGQQVTLRCSSQSGHNTVSWYQQALGQGPQFIFQYYREEENGRGNFPPRFSGLQFPNYSSELNVNALELDDSALYLCASSVNRGLPLEQYFGPGTRLTVT.

This chain connects TRBV27 to TRBJ2-4; perhaps TRBD1 as D (7 bases). Germline lookup yields CDR1 MNHEY and CDR2 SMNVEV (reference sequence). The ends were cut back, 5 bases at V and 3 bases at J, with 14 bases in the middle. CDR3 length equals 15 residues. Here the CDR3 DNA reads TGTGCCAGCAGTCCGCCCAGGGGGGACAAAAACATTCAGTACTTC. This translates into CASSPPRGDKNIQYF.

The chain has TRBV18 and TRBJ1-4, with 8 bases that match TRBD1. CDR3 length equals 14 residues. V was clipped by 6 bases and J by 7 bases; unmatched bases: 7. Germline CDR1 reads KGHSH; CDR2 reads LQKENI. CDR3 protein: CASSEGDRREKLFF. As DNA, the CDR3 is TGTGCCAGCTCCGAGGGGGACAGGCGTGAAAAACTGTTTTTT.

The DNA of the CDR3 is TGCGCCAGCAGACACGGAACCGGGACAGCGAACACTGAAGCTTTCTTT. This codes for CASRHGTGTANTEAFF. The chain is built from TRBV4-1 and TRBJ1-1; 7 positions match TRBD1. Losses at the gene ends were 6 bases for V and 1 base for J; bases not matched to a gene: 11. Germline lookup yields CDR1 MGHRA and CDR2 YSYEKL. The CDR3 contains 16 residues.

The table lists this clone with a few counts. In DNA, the CDR3 is TGCGCCAGCAGCTTACGCAGGGGTAACACCGGGGAGCTGTTTTTT. It specifies CASSLRRGNTGELFF. The chain links TRBV5-1 to TRBJ2-2, with a possible D match to TRBD1 (6 bases). Germline V gene data show CDR1 as SGHRS and CDR2 as YFSETQ. The V end was cut by 2 bases, the J end by 2 bases, with 10 bases between. CDR3 size: 15 residues.

This rearrangement joins TRBV15 to TRBJ2-5; 7 nucleotides match TRBD2. Per germline, CDR1 LNHNV and CDR2 YYDKDF (reference sequence). The CDR3 is 16 amino acids. The trim removed 3 bases at V and 2 bases at J, leaving 9 bases unmatched. The CDR3: CATSSEAAGDQETQYF. Here the CDR3 DNA reads TGTGCCACCAGCAGTGAGGCTGCGGGAGATCAAGAGACCCAGTACTTC.

The chain has TRBV3-1 (or the pseudogene TRBV3-2) and TRBJ1-6, with no clear D. The CDR3 sequence is 16 residues long. Germline V CDR1 and CDR2: LGHDT, YNNKEL (reference sequence). Trimming left V 1 base short and J 7 bases short, with 14 bases between. The CDR3 sequence is CASSQGRGYENSPLHF. The CDR3, as DNA: TGTGCCAGCAGCCAAGGGCGGGGTTACGAGAATTCACCCCTCCACTTT.

The CDR3 DNA reads TGTGCCAGCAGCCCCCGCGAGGGTTTGAGCTCTGGAAACACCATATATTTT. It specifies CASSPREGLSSGNTIYF. The V and J genes are TRBV11-2 and TRBJ1-3, with D unclear. There are 17 residues in the CDR3. V lost 5 bases to trimming and J lost 0 bases, with 17 bases between them. The germline V gene encodes CDR1 SGHAT and CDR2 FQNNGV. Complete variable domain (other parts from reference TRBV11-2 and TRBJ1-3): EAGVAQSPRYKIIEKRQSVAFWCNPISGHATLYWYQQILGQGPKLLIQFQNNGVVDDSQLPKDRFSAERLKGVDSTLKIQPAKLEDSAVYLCASSPREGLSSGNTIYFGEGSWLTVV.

The chain couples TRBV5-6 to TRBJ1-1; 11 bases match TRBD1. The CDR3 runs to 17 residues. The germline V gene encodes CDR1 SGHDT and CDR2 YYEEEE. The trim removed 2 bases at V and 1 base at J, leaving 7 bases unmatched. The CDR3 region is CASSLLGQGAPNTEAFF. CDR3 DNA: TGTGCCAGCAGCTTACTAGGACAGGGGGCCCCGAACACTGAAGCTTTCTTT. Drawing the rest from reference TRBV5-6 and TRBJ1-1, the complete variable domain is DAGVTQSPTHLIKTRGQQVTLRCSPKSGHDTVSWYQQALGQGPQFIFQYYEEEERQRGNFPDRFSGHQFPNYSSELNVNALLLGDSALYLCASSLLGQGAPNTEAFFGQGTRLTVV.

In this sample, this clone turned up once. The chain uses TRBV11-2 and TRBJ1-2; 8 bases map to TRBD1. Germline lookup yields CDR1 SGHAT and CDR2 FQNNGV. V was pared by 4 bases and J by 6 bases, with 4 bases of the junction left unmatched. The CDR3 extends over 13 amino acids. The CDR3 DNA follows: TGTGCCAGCAGCTCAAGACAGGGGAATGGCTACACCTTC. It encodes CASSSRQGNGYTF. The full variable domain, completed using reference TRBV11-2 and TRBJ1-2, is EAGVAQSPRYKIIEKRQSVAFWCNPISGHATLYWYQQILGQGPKLLIQFQNNGVVDDSQLPKDRFSAERLKGVDSTLKIQPAKLEDSAVYLCASSSRQGNGYTFGSGTRLTVV.

V usage is TRBV5-1 and J usage is TRBJ2-1; 15 bases line up with TRBD2. The CDR3 length is 17 residues. Losses at the gene ends were 3 bases for V and 4 bases for J; bases not matched to a gene: 5. CDR1 SGHRS and CDR2 YFSETQ come from the germline V gene. The CDR3 DNA is TGCGCCAGCAGCTCGGGACTAGCGGGGGGCTATTACAATGAGCAGTTCTTC. As protein: CASSSGLAGGYYNEQFF.

The rearrangement joins TRBV5-1 to TRBJ1-1, with TRBD1 identical over 7 bases. The V and J ends lost 4 bases and 1 base, in that order; junction bases with no gene match: 7. This CDR3 is 15 amino acids long. In germline, CDR1 is SGHRS, CDR2 YFSETQ. Here the CDR3 DNA reads TGCGCCAGCAGCCAAAAAGGGACAGCGAACACTGAAGCTTTCTTT. Amino acids: CASSQKGTANTEAFF.

The gene calls are TRBV20-1 and TRBJ2-5, with D possibly matching TRBD1 (6 bases). Per the germline V gene, CDR1 is DFQATT and CDR2 is SNEGSKA (reference sequence). V shed 5 bases and J shed 2 bases, with 6 bases lying between them. The CDR3 covers 11 residues. CDR3 nucleotide sequence: TGCAGTGCTGGGACACAAGAGACCCAGTACTTC. Its translation: CSAGTQETQYF.

The rearrangement links TRBV2 to TRBJ2-2; TRBD1 matches 10 bases. This CDR3 has 16 residues. J gave up 4 bases and V 6 bases, and 8 bases lay outside the gene matches. Germline V gene data show CDR1 as SNHLY and CDR2 as FYNNEI. CDR3 DNA sequence: TGTGCCAGCAGAACCGGGACAGGGGTGAGCACCGGGGAGCTGTTTTTT. It encodes CASRTGTGVSTGELFF.

Points on this clone: The sample contains more than one DNA sequence encoding this CDR3. The rearrangement links TRBV18 to TRBJ1-1; D may be TRBD1 (5 bases). The germline V and J ends were trimmed by 3 bases and 3 bases, with 8 bases remaining between them. The germline gives CDR1 KGHSH, CDR2 LQKENI. The CDR3 has 13 residues. CDR3 DNA sequence: TGTGCCAGCTCACCTTCCAGGGACACTGAAGCTTTCTTT. It specifies CASSPSRDTEAFF.

The chain has TRBV5-1 and TRBJ2-7; 7 nucleotides align to TRBD1. Losses at the gene ends were 3 bases for V and 7 bases for J; bases not matched to a gene: 4. The length of the CDR3 is 12 residues. Germline CDR1 SGHRS, CDR2 YFSETQ. The CDR3 reads CASSSQGREQYF. The CDR3 nucleotides read TGCGCCAGCAGCTCACAGGGGCGAGAGCAGTACTTC.

The sample holds a few counts of this clone. V gene TRBV5-6 combines with J gene TRBJ1-2; TRBD1 agrees at 11 bases. This CDR3 is built from 14 residues. V trimming: 6 bases; J trimming: 2 bases; junction bases outside the gene matches: 3. Germline loops: CDR1 SGHDT, CDR2 YYEEEE. The chain's CDR3 is CASTRDRGNYGYTF. In DNA, the CDR3 is TGTGCCAGCACCCGGGACAGGGGGAACTATGGCTACACCTTC.

This chain uses TRBV19 with TRBJ1-5; a possible D gene is TRBD1 (6 bases). Trimming took off 6 bases at V and 4 bases at J, with 19 bases between the two ends. Germline V CDR1 and CDR2: LNHDA, SQIVND (reference sequence). The CDR3 spans 16 residues. The CDR3: CASRTVLTGGNQPQHF. CDR3 sequence (DNA): TGTGCCAGTAGGACGGTCCTGACAGGTGGGAATCAGCCCCAGCATTTT. The full variable domain, rest sourced from reference TRBV19 and TRBJ1-5, is DGGITQSPKYLFRKEGQNVTLSCEQNLNHDAMYWYRQDPGQGLRLIYYSQIVNDFQKGDIAEGYSVSREKKESFPLTVTSAQKNPTAFYLCASRTVLTGGNQPQHFGDGTRLSIL.

This clone has just a few counts. Other DNA sequences in the sample encode the same CDR3. The chain is built from TRBV12-3 or TRBV12-4 and TRBJ2-7; perhaps TRBD2 as D (5 bases). V dropped 1 base and J dropped 5 bases, with 9 bases sitting between them. CDR3 size: 13 residues. The chain's CDR3 is CASSLGGSDEQYF. CDR3 in DNA: TGTGCCAGCAGTTTAGGGGGTAGCGACGAGCAGTACTTC.

Concerning this clone itself: Other DNA sequences in the sample encode the same CDR3. The J gene is TRBJ2-3, the V gene TRBV19; tentatively, D is TRBD2 (6 bases). This CDR3 region has 14 residues. Trimming stripped 1 base from V and 3 bases from J, with 8 bases between. Looked up from germline, CDR1 is LNHDA and CDR2 is SQIVND (reference sequence). The CDR3 loop is CASSIGGGTDTQYF. CDR3 coding DNA: TGTGCCAGTAGTATAGGGGGAGGTACAGATACGCAGTATTTT. The full variable domain, rest sourced from reference TRBV19 and TRBJ2-3, is DGGITQSPKYLFRKEGQNVTLSCEQNLNHDAMYWYRQDPGQGLRLIYYSQIVNDFQKGDIAEGYSVSREKKESFPLTVTSAQKNPTAFYLCASSIGGGTDTQYFGPGTRLTVL.

The chain uses TRBV5-1 and TRBJ2-1; 9 positions match TRBD1. The CDR3 contains 13 residues. V shed 1 base and J 16 bases; nucleotides not matched to a gene: 9. The germline V gene encodes CDR1 SGHRS and CDR2 YFSETQ. CDR3 sequence: CASSLPTDRGSFF. The DNA for the CDR3 is TGCGCCAGCAGCTTGCCGACAGACAGGGGGTCCTTCTTC.